Shown below are 11 T cell receptor beta chains from a single sample sequenced in a study of tissue T cells after allogeneic stem cell transplantation (dated by TCRdb to 2022 to 2024). The intended sense of this specimen's time point label: human tissue collected at research (rapid) autopsy. The library was produced with the immunoSEQ multiplex PCR assay. Sourced from immuneACCESS, this table was stored by TCRdb with only in-frame sequences that have V and J called. A share of the clones is absent; for the studies checked, an unresolved V gene accounts for under half, and the remainder has no known explanation. Across this sample there are just under 10,000 clones, with roughly 60% seen only once. The ten largest clonotypes hold more than 9% of the sample. Material: tissue from the jejunum, obtained at autopsy. The receptors here all came from a woman aged 18-55 years with breast cancer.

CDR3 coding DNA: TGCAGCGTTAGGGGATTCGCAACTAATGAAAAACTGTTTTTT. Its protein product is CSVRGFATNEKLFF. The chain links TRBV29-1 to TRBJ1-4; tentatively, D is TRBD1 (5 bases). Germline lookup yields CDR1 SQVTM and CDR2 ANQGSEA. The V gene lost 5 bases and the J gene lost 0 bases, with 10 bases spanning the gap. The CDR3 is made up of 14 amino acids.

This sequence joins TRBV7-3 and TRBJ2-3; 7 bases align to TRBD2. Losses at the gene ends were 4 bases for V and 2 bases for J; bases not matched to a gene: 6. CDR1 is SGHTA and CDR2 is FQGTGA in the germline V gene. This CDR3 is built from 15 residues. DNA of the CDR3: TGTGCCAGCAGCTCCCCGGGACTAAACACAGATACGCAGTATTTT. Protein: CASSSPGLNTDTQYF.

The chain is built from TRBV18 and TRBJ2-5, with D possibly TRBD2 on 6 matching bases. CDR3 length: 13 residues. Germline CDR1 KGHSH, CDR2 LQKENI. V lost 0 bases to trimming and J lost 4 bases, with 6 bases between them. The CDR3: CASSPPGGETQYF. In nucleotides, the CDR3 is TGTGCCAGCTCACCACCGGGAGGAGAGACCCAGTACTTC.

The rearrangement links TRBV11-3 to TRBJ2-7, with a possible D match to TRBD1 (6 bases). Germline V CDR1 and CDR2: SGHNT, YENEEA. This CDR3 contains 12 residues. Trimming removed 5 bases from V and 6 bases from J, with 11 bases in between. CDR3 DNA: TGTGCCAGCAGCGCCGAACAGGGCGAGCAGTACTTC. Translating it yields CASSAEQGEQYF.

The gene calls are TRBV4-1 and TRBJ1-2; D not resolved. CDR3 size: 15 residues. Germline lookup yields CDR1 MGHRA and CDR2 YSYEKL. Trimming shortened V by 4 bases and J by 3 bases, and 15 bases separated the two germline ends. DNA of the CDR3: TGCGCCAGCAGCCCTGTCGCGAGACCCGACTATGGCTACACCTTC. This codes for CASSPVARPDYGYTF.

This clone was recorded a few times. V usage is TRBV5-4 and J usage is TRBJ2-7; 7 nucleotides line up with TRBD1. CDR1 is SGHNT, CDR2 YYREEE, per germline (reference sequence). The length of the CDR3 is 15 residues. Losses at the gene ends were 4 bases for V and 3 bases for J; bases not matched to a gene: 10. The CDR3: CASSRGQRTDYEQYF. In DNA, the CDR3 is TGTGCCAGCAGCCGGGGACAGAGGACTGACTACGAGCAGTACTTC.

V gene TRBV30 combines with J gene TRBJ1-1, with D perhaps matching TRBD1 (6 bases). CDR3 size: 15 residues. CDR1 GTSNPN and CDR2 SVGIG come from the germline V gene (reference sequence). Trimming cost V 0 bases and J 1 base, with 12 bases left between them. The CDR3 loop reads CAWSVLTGQNTEAFF. DNA for the CDR3: TGTGCCTGGAGTGTCCTTACGGGACAGAACACTGAAGCTTTCTTT.

The J gene is TRBJ2-3, the V gene TRBV7-2; 7 positions match TRBD2. CDR1 SGHTA and CDR2 FQGNSA come from the germline V gene. Trimming cost V 1 base and J 6 bases; bases outside gene matches: 7. CDR3 length: 15 amino acids. The CDR3 reads CASSLGSGWGDTQYF. DNA of the CDR3: TGTGCCAGCAGCTTAGGTAGCGGGTGGGGCGATACGCAGTATTTT.

This clone was seen a handful of times. V and J are TRBV19 and TRBJ2-3; D unresolved. Trimming pared 5 bases from V and 6 bases from J, leaving 12 bases between. Germline V CDR1 and CDR2: LNHDA, SQIVND (reference sequence). This CDR3 is 13 amino acids long. The CDR3 is CASSPGGSDTQYF. Written as DNA, the CDR3 is TGTGCCAGTAGTCCGGGCGGATCTGATACGCAGTATTTT. The full variable domain, rest sourced from reference TRBV19 and TRBJ2-3, is DGGITQSPKYLFRKEGQNVTLSCEQNLNHDAMYWYRQDPGQGLRLIYYSQIVNDFQKGDIAEGYSVSREKKESFPLTVTSAQKNPTAFYLCASSPGGSDTQYFGPGTRLTVL.

By share, this clone counts as medium-sized (0.01 to 0.1%). The V and J genes are TRBV30 and TRBJ1-3; D might be TRBD1 (5 bases). The CDR3 is 14 residues long. Germline V lookup: CDR1 GTSNPN, CDR2 SVGIG (reference sequence). V dropped 6 bases and J dropped 0 bases, with 12 bases sitting between them. CDR3 in DNA: TGTGCCTGTGGTAGGGGATCCTCTGGAAACACCATATATTTT. It specifies CACGRGSSGNTIYF.

In its sample, this clone was seen a few times. This rearrangement joins TRBV9 to TRBJ2-7; D remains unclear. The V gene lost 0 bases and the J gene lost 4 bases, with 14 bases spanning the gap. This CDR3 has 15 residues. Germline V gene lookup returns CDR1 SGDLS and CDR2 YYNGEE. The CDR3 is CASSVAPSPDYEQYF. The CDR3 DNA follows: TGTGCCAGCAGCGTAGCCCCAAGCCCCGATTACGAGCAGTACTTC.